This T cell receptor beta chain derives from a study of vaccination and CD4 T cells after COVID-19. Study overall: Overlapping spike pools from SARS-CoV-2 and HCoV-NL63, HCoV-OC43 and HCoV-229E served as culture stimuli.

In its sample, this clonotype is medium-sized (0.01 to 0.1%). Its antigen is unknown. At the Johns Hopkins FTIC core, DNA taken from cultured CD4+ T cells was sequenced by way of the Oncomine TCR Beta short-read assay. TCRdb re-analysed the PCR reads in MiXCR, keeping a single row per CDR3 protein. The table includes 10,000 to 15,000 distinct CDR3 sequences, around 74% detected once. As to treatment: roughly ten-day PBMC culture with coronavirus spike peptide pools or control peptides (ViraFEST assay). This clonotype was obtained from a human donor who received a COVID-19 vaccine. The starting material was CD4+ T cells from blood, cultured in vitro, obtained after SARS-CoV-2 vaccination.

DNA for the CDR3: TGCAGTGCTAGGGAGACAGGGCCAAACACCATATATTTT. Amino acid sequence: CSARETGPNTIYF. The chain uses TRBV20-1 and TRBJ1-3; 7 bases match TRBD1. After removal of 3 bases from V and 6 bases from J, the junction contained 5 bases not matched to a gene. Looked up from germline, CDR1 is DFQATT and CDR2 is SNEGSKA (reference sequence). There are 13 residues in the CDR3.